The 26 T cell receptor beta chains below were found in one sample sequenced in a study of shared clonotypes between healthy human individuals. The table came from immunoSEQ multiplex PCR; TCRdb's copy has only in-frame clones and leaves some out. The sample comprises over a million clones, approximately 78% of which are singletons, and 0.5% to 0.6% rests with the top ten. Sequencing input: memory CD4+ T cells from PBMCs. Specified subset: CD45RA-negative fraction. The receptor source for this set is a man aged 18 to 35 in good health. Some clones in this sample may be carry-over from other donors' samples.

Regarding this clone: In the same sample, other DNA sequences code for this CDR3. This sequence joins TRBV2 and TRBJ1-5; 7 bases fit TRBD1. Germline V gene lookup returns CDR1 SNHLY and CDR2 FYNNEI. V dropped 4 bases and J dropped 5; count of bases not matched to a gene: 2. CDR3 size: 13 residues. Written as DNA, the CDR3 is TGTGCCAGCAGTGCGCAGGGGGATCAGCCCCAGCATTTT. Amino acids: CASSAQGDQPQHF.

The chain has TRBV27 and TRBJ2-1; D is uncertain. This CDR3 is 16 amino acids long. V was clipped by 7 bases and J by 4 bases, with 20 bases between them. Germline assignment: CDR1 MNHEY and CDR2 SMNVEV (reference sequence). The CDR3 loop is CASMRWGTFNYNEQFF. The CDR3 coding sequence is TGTGCCAGCATGCGTTGGGGAACCTTTAATTACAATGAGCAGTTCTTC.

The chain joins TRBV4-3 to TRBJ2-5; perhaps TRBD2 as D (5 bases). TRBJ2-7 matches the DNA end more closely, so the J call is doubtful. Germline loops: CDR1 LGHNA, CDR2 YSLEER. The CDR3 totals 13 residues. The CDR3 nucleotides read TGCGCCAGCAGCCAAGTGGGAGAATCCGAGCAGTACTTC. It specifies CASSQVGESEQYF.

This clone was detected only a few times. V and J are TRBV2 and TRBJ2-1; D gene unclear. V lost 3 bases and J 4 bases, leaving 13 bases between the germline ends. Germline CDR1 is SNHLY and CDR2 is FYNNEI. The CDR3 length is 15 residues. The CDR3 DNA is TGTGCCAGCAGTGATCTGGGAACCGGGTACAATGAGCAGTTCTTC. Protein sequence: CASSDLGTGYNEQFF.

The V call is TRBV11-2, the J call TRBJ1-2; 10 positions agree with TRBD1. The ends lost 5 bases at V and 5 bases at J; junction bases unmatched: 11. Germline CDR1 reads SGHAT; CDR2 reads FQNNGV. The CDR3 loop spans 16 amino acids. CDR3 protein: CASSTPSGTGVYGYTF. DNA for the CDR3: TGTGCCAGCAGCACCCCATCCGGGACAGGGGTTTATGGCTACACCTTC.

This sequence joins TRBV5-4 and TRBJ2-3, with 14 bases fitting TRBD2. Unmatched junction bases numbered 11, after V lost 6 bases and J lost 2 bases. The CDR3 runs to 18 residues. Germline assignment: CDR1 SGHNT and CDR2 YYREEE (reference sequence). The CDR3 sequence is CASNPGLAGDRLTDTQYF. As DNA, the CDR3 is TGTGCCAGCAACCCGGGACTAGCGGGAGATAGGCTCACAGATACGCAGTATTTT.

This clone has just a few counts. CDR3 bases: TGTGCCAGCAGTCGAGGTAGCGGGGGCACAGATACGCAGTATTTT. Protein: CASSRGSGGTDTQYF. This chain links TRBV7-9 with TRBJ2-3; 8 nucleotides agree with TRBD2. The CDR3 is made up of 15 amino acids. Germline V lookup: CDR1 SEHNR, CDR2 FQNEAQ (reference sequence). Trimming cost V 6 bases and J 1 base; bases outside gene matches: 6.

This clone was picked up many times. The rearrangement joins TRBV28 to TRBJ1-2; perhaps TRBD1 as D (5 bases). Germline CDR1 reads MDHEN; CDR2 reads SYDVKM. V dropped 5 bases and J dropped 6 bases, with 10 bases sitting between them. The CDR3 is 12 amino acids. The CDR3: CASSPRTNGYTF. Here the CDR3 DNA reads TGTGCCAGCAGTCCCCGGACAAATGGCTACACCTTC.

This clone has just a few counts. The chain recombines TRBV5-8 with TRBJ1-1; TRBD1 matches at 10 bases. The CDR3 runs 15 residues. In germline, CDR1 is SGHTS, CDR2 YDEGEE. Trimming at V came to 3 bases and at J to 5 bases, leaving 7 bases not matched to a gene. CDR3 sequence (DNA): TGTGCCAGCAGCTGGAGGGACAGGGGTTGGACTGAAGCTTTCTTT. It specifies CASSWRDRGWTEAFF. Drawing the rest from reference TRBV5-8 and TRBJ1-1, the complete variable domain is EAGVTQSPTHLIKTRGQQATLRCSPISGHTSVYWYQQALGLGLQFLLWYDEGEERNRGNFPPRFSGRQFPNYSSELNVNALELEDSALYLCASSWRDRGWTEAFFGQGTRLTVV.

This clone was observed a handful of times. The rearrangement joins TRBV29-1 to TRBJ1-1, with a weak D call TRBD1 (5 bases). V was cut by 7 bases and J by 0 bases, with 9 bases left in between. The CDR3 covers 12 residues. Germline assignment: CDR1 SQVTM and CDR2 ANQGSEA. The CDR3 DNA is TGCAGCGCACAGGCTCTGAACACTGAAGCTTTCTTT. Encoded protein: CSAQALNTEAFF.

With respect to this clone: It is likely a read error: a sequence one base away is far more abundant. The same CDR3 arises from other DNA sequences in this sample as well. DNA of the CDR3: TGTGCCAGCAGCTTAGCGCAGAACACCGGGGAGCTGTTTTTT. Encoded protein: CASSLAQNTGELFF. The chain recombines TRBV7-2 with TRBJ2-2, with unresolved D. The V gene's germline CDR1 is SGHTA and CDR2 FQGNSA. The length of the CDR3 is 14 residues. Between the trimmed V and J ends, which lost 0 bases and 1 base, there was a span of 3 bases. The entire variable domain, with the rest obtained from reference TRBV7-2 and TRBJ2-2, is as follows: GAGVSQSPSNKVTEKGKDVELRCDPISGHTALYWYRQSLGQGLEFLIYFQGNSAPDKSGLPSDRFSAERTGGSVSTLTIQRTQQEDSAVYLCASSLAQNTGELFFGEGSRLTVL.

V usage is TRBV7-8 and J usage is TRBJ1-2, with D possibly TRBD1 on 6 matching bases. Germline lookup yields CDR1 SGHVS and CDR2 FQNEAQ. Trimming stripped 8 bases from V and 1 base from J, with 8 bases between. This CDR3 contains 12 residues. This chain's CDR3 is CASEGDNYGYTF. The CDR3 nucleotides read TGTGCCAGCGAGGGGGATAACTATGGCTACACCTTC.

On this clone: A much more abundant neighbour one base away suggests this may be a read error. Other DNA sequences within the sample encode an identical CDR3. CDR3 DNA sequence: TGTGCCAGCAGCTTAGCGCGGGAGACCCAGTACTTC. Encoded protein: CASSLARETQYF. This chain connects TRBV11-2 to TRBJ2-5; no clear D gene. Per germline, CDR1 SGHAT and CDR2 FQNNGV. Trimming removed 1 base from V and 5 bases from J, with 5 bases in between. CDR3 length: 12 amino acids.

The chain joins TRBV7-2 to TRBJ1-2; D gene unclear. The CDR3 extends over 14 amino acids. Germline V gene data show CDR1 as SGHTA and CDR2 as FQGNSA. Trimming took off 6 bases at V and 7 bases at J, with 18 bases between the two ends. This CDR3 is CASRPASDPAGYTF. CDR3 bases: TGTGCCAGCAGACCGGCCAGTGACCCCGCTGGCTACACCTTC.

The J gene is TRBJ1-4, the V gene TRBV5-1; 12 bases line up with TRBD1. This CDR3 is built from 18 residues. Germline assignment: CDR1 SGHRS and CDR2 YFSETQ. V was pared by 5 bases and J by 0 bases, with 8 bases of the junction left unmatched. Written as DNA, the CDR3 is TGCGCCAGCAGGCGGGGACAGGGGGCTGGAACAACTAATGAAAAACTGTTTTTT. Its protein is CASRRGQGAGTTNEKLFF.

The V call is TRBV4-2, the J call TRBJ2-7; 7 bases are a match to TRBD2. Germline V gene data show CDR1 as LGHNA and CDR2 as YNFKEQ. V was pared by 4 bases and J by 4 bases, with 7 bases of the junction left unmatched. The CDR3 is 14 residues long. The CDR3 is CASSPGTTQYEQYF. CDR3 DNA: TGTGCCAGCAGCCCCGGGACTACCCAATACGAGCAGTACTTC.

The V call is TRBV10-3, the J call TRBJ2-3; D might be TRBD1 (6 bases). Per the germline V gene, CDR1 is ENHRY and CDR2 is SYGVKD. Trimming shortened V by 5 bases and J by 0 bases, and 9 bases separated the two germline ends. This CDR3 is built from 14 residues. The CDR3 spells CAISRTDSTDTQYF. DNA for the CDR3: TGTGCCATCAGTAGGACAGACAGCACAGATACGCAGTATTTT.

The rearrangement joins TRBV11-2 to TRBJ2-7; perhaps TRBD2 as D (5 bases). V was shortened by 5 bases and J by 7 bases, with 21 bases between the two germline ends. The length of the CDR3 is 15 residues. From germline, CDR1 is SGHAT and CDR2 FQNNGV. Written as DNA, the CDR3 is TGTGCCAGCAGCGATAGCGTGGCCCTCTCGGGGGAGCAGTACTTC. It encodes CASSDSVALSGEQYF.

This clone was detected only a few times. DNA for the CDR3: TGTGCCAGCAACCGATCGGCGCGCGAAAAACTGTTTTTT. Protein product: CASNRSAREKLFF. The V call is TRBV4-2, the J call TRBJ1-4; D call uncertain. This CDR3 has 13 residues. Trimming stripped 7 bases from V and 8 bases from J, with 14 bases between. Germline CDR1 LGHNA, CDR2 YNFKEQ.

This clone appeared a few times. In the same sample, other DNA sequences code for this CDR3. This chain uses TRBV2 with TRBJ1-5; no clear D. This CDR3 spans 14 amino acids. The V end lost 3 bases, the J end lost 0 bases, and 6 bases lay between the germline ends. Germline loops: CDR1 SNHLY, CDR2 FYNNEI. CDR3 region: CASSDSNSNQPQHF. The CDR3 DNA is TGTGCCAGCAGTGATTCTAATAGCAATCAGCCCCAGCATTTT. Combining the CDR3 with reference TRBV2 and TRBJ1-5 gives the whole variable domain EPEVTQTPSHQVTQMGQEVILRCVPISNHLYFYWYRQILGQKVEFLVSFYNNEISEKSEIFDDQFSVERPDGSNFTLKIRSTKLEDSAMYFCASSDSNSNQPQHFGDGTRLSIL.

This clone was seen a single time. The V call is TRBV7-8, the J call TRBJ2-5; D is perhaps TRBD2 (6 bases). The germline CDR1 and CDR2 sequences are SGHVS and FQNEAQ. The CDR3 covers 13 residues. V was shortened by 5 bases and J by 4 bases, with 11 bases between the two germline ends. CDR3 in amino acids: CASSPTRGETQYF. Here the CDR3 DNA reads TGTGCCAGCAGCCCAACGCGGGGAGAGACCCAGTACTTC.

The CDR3 protein is CASSLSDRDTYEQYF. CDR3 in DNA: TGTGCCAGCAGTTTATCGGACAGGGACACCTACGAGCAGTACTTC. This sequence joins TRBV28 and TRBJ2-7; TRBD1 agrees at 8 bases. The trim removed 1 base at V and 2 bases at J, leaving 4 bases unmatched. Looked up from germline, CDR1 is MDHEN and CDR2 is SYDVKM. There are 15 residues in the CDR3.

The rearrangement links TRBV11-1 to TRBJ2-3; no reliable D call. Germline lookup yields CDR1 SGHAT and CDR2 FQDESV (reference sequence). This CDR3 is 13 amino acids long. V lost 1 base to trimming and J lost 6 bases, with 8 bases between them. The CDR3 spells CASSLEIRDTQYF. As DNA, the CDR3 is TGTGCCAGCAGCTTAGAGATCCGGGATACGCAGTATTTT.

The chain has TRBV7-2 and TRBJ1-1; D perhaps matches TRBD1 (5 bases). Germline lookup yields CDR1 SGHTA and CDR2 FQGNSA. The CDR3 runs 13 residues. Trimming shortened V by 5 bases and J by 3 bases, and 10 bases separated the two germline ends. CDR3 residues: CASSRGPDTEAFF. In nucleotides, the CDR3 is TGTGCCAGCAGCAGGGGTCCGGACACTGAAGCTTTCTTT.

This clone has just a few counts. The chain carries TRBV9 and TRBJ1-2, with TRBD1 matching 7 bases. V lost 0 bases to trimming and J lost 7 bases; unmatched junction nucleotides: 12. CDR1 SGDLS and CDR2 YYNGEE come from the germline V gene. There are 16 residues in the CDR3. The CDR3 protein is CASSVASHTGETGYTF. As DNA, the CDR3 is TGTGCCAGCAGCGTAGCGTCACACACAGGGGAAACTGGCTACACCTTC.

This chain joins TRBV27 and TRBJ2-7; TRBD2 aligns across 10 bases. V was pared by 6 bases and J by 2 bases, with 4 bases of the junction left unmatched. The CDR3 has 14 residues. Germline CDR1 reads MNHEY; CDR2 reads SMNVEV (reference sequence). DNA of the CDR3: TGTGCCAGCAGCCCCAGCGGGAGGGCCTACGAGCAGTACTTC. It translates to CASSPSGRAYEQYF.